This T cell receptor (beta chain) was identified in a study of OX40 agonist ivuxolimab in advanced cancers. Whole-study context: Patients assigned to dose escalation were diagnosed with hepatocellular carcinoma, melanoma, renal cell or head and neck cancer.

Prior autoimmune disease or systemic immunosuppression barred patients. Samples of blood were obtained at baseline, on cycle 4 day 1, and on cycle 7 day 1. Overall study results and limits: The work left the antigen specificity of expanded peripheral T cells undetermined.

Notes on this clone: Its antigen is as yet unknown.

Sequencing used immunoSEQ multiplex PCR; TCRdb keeps in-frame clones, though not all of them. The repertoire holds some 16,000 clones, roughly 90% seen once, with 3.5% to 4% in the top ten. Germline loops: CDR1 SEHNR, CDR2 FQNEAQ (reference sequence). After removal of 0 bases from V and 3 bases from J, the junction contained 5 bases not matched to a gene. This CDR3 region has 16 residues. The chain uses TRBV7-9 and TRBJ2-7; 10 bases agree with TRBD1. The TCR was taken from an adult with an advanced solid tumor such as melanoma, head and neck, liver or kidney cancer. This sample comprised CD4+ or CD8+ T cells sorted from blood, obtained in a trial of the OX40 agonist ivuxolimab. The CDR3 nucleotides read TGTGCCAGCAGCTTAGCGCCCGGGACAGGGGACTACGAGCAGTACTTC. Protein product: CASSLAPGTGDYEQYF.